Shown below are 14 T cell receptor beta chains from a single sample sequenced in a study of shared T cell receptors in the human thymus. The repertoire was sequenced with immunoSEQ multiplex PCR; TCRdb's copy has only in-frame clones and lacks some. The sample lists 600,000 to 900,000 clones; 70% to 90% were seen once. Separately, the same data were catalogued under a study of human thymus T cells.

Sample: thymocytes. The receptors were sampled from a girl under three years old with a congenital heart defect.

There are a few counts of this clone. The chain couples TRBV5-1 to TRBJ2-3; D gene uncertain. Trimming took off 2 bases at V and 2 bases at J, with 6 bases between the two ends. This CDR3 has 13 residues. CDR1 is SGHRS and CDR2 is YFSETQ in the germline V gene. CDR3: CASSFRATDTQYF. CDR3 DNA sequence: TGCGCCAGCAGCTTTCGAGCCACAGATACGCAGTATTTT.

V is TRBV7-6 and J is TRBJ2-3; 7 bases map to TRBD2. J lost 4 bases, V lost 5 bases, and 9 bases had no gene match. The V gene's germline CDR1 is SGHVS and CDR2 FNYEAQ. The CDR3 contains 15 residues. The CDR3 DNA follows: TGTGCCAGCAGCACACCCGGGACTACTTCAGATACGCAGTATTTT. Translating gives CASSTPGTTSDTQYF.

The genes are TRBV7-2 and TRBJ1-2; TRBD1 is a possible D gene (6 bases). Looked up from germline, CDR1 is SGHTA and CDR2 is FQGNSA. This CDR3 spans 17 amino acids. Trimming cost V 2 bases and J 13 bases, with 29 bases left between them. CDR3 DNA: TGTGCCAGCAGCTTAAGGCCCAAAACGGGACACTGGTTGCCGCTCACCTTC. Residues: CASSLRPKTGHWLPLTF.

This CDR3 is CASSHHPTSGNTEAFF. Here the CDR3 DNA reads TGTGCCAGTAGTCACCACCCTACCTCGGGGAACACTGAAGCTTTCTTT. This rearrangement joins TRBV19 to TRBJ1-1; D gene ambiguous. Trimming left V 5 bases short and J 1 base short, with 17 bases between. CDR3 length equals 16 residues. Germline-derived CDR1 and CDR2 are LNHDA and SQIVND (reference sequence).

The CDR3 nucleotides are TGTGCCAGCAGCTTAAACAGTCTCGGTGAAGCTTTCTTT. Translated: CASSLNSLGEAFF. The chain combines TRBV7-2 with TRBJ1-1; D is ambiguous. V lost 2 bases, J lost 7 bases, and 11 bases lay in between. Germline V gives CDR1 SGHTA, CDR2 FQGNSA. The CDR3 has 13 amino acids.

The V and J genes are TRBV21-1 and TRBJ2-7; the listed D gene, TRBD2, was not tested against the DNA. TRBV21-1 is tagged as a pseudogene. The CDR3 spans 12 residues. CDR3 sequence: CASSKGCRVQYF. For the CDR3, the DNA is TGTGCCAGCAGCAAAGGATGCCGGGTCCAGTACTTC.

This clone was picked up one time. The chain has TRBV9 and TRBJ2-1; possibly TRBD2 for D (7 bases). The CDR3 totals 14 residues. Germline loops: CDR1 SGDLS, CDR2 YYNGEE. V lost 0 bases and J 9 bases, leaving 13 bases between the germline ends. CDR3 sequence (DNA): TGTGCCAGCAGCGTAGGGCCAGGGGAGGGTGAGCAGTTCTTC. Residues: CASSVGPGEGEQFF.

This chain joins TRBV5-6 and TRBJ2-5, with 8 positions matching TRBD1. Germline V gene lookup returns CDR1 SGHDT and CDR2 YYEEEE. With V trimmed by 4 bases and J by 4 bases, 9 bases remained unmatched. The CDR3 is 15 amino acids. The CDR3, as DNA: TGTGCCAGCAGCGCGCGGCAGGGGGCATTAGAGACCCAGTACTTC. The encoded protein is CASSARQGALETQYF.

CDR3 amino acids: CARTSGGLDEQFF. CDR3 DNA sequence: TGTGCCAGAACTAGCGGGGGGCTCGATGAGCAGTTCTTC. The chain uses TRBV2 and TRBJ2-1; 12 bases map to TRBD2. This CDR3 spans 13 amino acids. From germline, CDR1 is SNHLY and CDR2 FYNNEI. Trimming took 9 bases from V and 8 from J; bases not matched to a gene: 5.

The chain has TRBV6-5 and TRBJ1-2; 9 bases align to TRBD1. The V gene's germline CDR1 is MNHEY and CDR2 SVGAGI. The CDR3 contains 13 residues. Trimming cost V 5 bases and J 8 bases; bases outside gene matches: 6. CDR3: CASSHDRGGGYTF. CDR3 sequence (DNA): TGTGCCAGCAGTCACGACAGGGGGGGAGGCTACACCTTC.

The CDR3 DNA reads as TGTGCCACCAGCAGAGAACGACAGGGACAGGATTCACCCCTCCACTTT. Translation gives CATSRERQGQDSPLHF. This chain connects TRBV15 to TRBJ1-6; 8 positions match TRBD1. The CDR3 has 16 residues. The V and J ends lost 0 bases and 8 bases, in that order; junction bases with no gene match: 6. CDR1 LNHNV and CDR2 YYDKDF come from the germline V gene (reference sequence).

The genes are TRBV9 and TRBJ1-3, with D perhaps TRBD1 (5 bases). The V end was cut by 0 bases, the J end by 0 bases, with 13 bases between. CDR3 size: 17 residues. Germline V CDR1 and CDR2: SGDLS, YYNGEE. The CDR3: CASSVGGAYNSGNTIYF. CDR3 DNA sequence: TGTGCCAGCAGCGTAGGCGGGGCTTACAACTCTGGAAACACCATATATTTT.

This chain uses TRBV5-1 with TRBJ2-1; D possibly corresponds to TRBD1 (6 bases). The V gene lost 3 bases and the J gene lost 7 bases, with 14 bases spanning the gap. Germline CDR1 reads SGHRS; CDR2 reads YFSETQ. The length of the CDR3 is 14 residues. CDR3 region: CASSWPSTGNEQFF. For the CDR3, the DNA is TGCGCCAGCAGCTGGCCCAGTACAGGGAATGAGCAGTTCTTC.

The chain combines TRBV7-7 with TRBJ2-5; TRBD2 agrees at 11 bases. The J segment lost 5 bases and the V segment lost 1 base, leaving 3 bases of the junction unmatched. CDR3 length: 15 residues. Germline assignment: CDR1 SSHAT and CDR2 FNYEAQ (reference sequence). The CDR3 loop reads CASSLEGLAGETQYF. The CDR3 DNA reads TGTGCCAGCAGCTTAGAAGGACTAGCGGGTGAGACCCAGTACTTC.